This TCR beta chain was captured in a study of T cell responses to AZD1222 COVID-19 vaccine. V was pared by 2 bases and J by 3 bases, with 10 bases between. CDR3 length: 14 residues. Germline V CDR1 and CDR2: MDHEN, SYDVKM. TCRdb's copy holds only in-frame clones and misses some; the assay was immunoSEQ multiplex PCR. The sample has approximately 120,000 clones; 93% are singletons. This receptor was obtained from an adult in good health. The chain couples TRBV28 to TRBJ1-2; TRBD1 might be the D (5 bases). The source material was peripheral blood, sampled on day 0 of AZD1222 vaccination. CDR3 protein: CASSLVVGDYGYTF. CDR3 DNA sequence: TGTGCCAGCAGTTTAGTGGTGGGGGACTATGGCTACACCTTC.